The source of this T cell receptor (beta chain) is a study of blood T cell repertoires in COVID-19. The wider study: Both acute and convalescent COVID-19 samples were obtained from the United States, Italy and Spain.

Germline-derived CDR1 and CDR2 are ENHRY and SYGVKD. The ends were cut back, 4 bases at V and 1 base at J, with 10 bases in the middle. This CDR3 spans 15 amino acids. This clone appeared a few times. Assay used: immunoSEQ multiplex PCR; TCRdb lists only in-frame clones, some missing. The table has approximately 130,000 clones, approximately 85% seen once. The origin of this receptor is a human donor in a cohort sampled during active COVID-19. The genes are TRBV10-3 and TRBJ2-2; D possibly corresponds to TRBD2 (6 bases). Sequencing was performed on peripheral blood. CDR3 nucleotide sequence: TGTGCCATCAGTGTATCGGGGGTGAACACCGGGGAGCTGTTTTTT. It specifies CAISVSGVNTGELFF.